This is a list of T cell receptor beta chains from one sample in a study of control samples from healthy donors and cancer patients. Generated by immunoSEQ multiplex PCR, the TCRdb table keeps only in-frame clones and is missing some. This sample has 150,000 to 200,000 clones, with 91% found just once. The sequenced sample was blood. The origin of the receptors is a woman aged 25 to 39 in good health. The CDR3 runs from the conserved cysteine through the conserved F or W. Each record gives: J gene, clone size, V gene, D gene, CDR3 protein, CDR3 DNA. D genes are given only for firm matches. Size is stated for part of the rows, as once, few or many counts, or as a class when the clone is expanded.

TRBJ1-1,-,TRBV5-6,TRBD1,CASSYRQGVNTEAFF,TGTGCCAGCAGTTATAGACAGGGGGTAAACACTGAAGCTTTCTTT
TRBJ2-3,-,TRBV11-3,TRBD2,CASSLGSGAADTQYF,TGTGCCAGCAGCTTAGGTAGCGGGGCTGCAGATACGCAGTATTTT
TRBJ2-7,many,TRBV6-1,-,CASSEIGGPYEQYF,TGTGCCAGCAGTGAAATCGGAGGCCCCTACGAGCAGTACTTC
TRBJ1-5,-,TRBV4-2,TRBD1,CASSPIARDRGQPQHF,TGTGCCAGCAGCCCTATAGCCCGGGACAGGGGTCAGCCCCAGCATTTT
TRBJ1-6,few,TRBV7-9,TRBD1,CASRLGDRDNSPLHF,TGTGCCAGCAGGTTGGGTGACAGGGATAATTCACCCCTCCACTTT
TRBJ1-5,-,TRBV7-2,-,CASSLGRHRQPQHF,TGTGCCAGCAGCTTAGGACGGCACCGTCAGCCCCAGCATTTT
TRBJ1-1,-,TRBV6-7,-,CASSYEDRNTEAFF,TGTGCCAGCAGTTACGAGGACAGGAACACTGAAGCTTTCTTT
TRBJ1-3,-,TRBV5-1,TRBD1,CASSLGQGVGNTIYF,TGCGCCAGCAGCTTGGGACAGGGGGTTGGAAACACCATATATTTT
TRBJ1-4,-,TRBV9,-,CASSVAGTNEKLFF,TGTGCCAGCAGCGTAGCCGGGACTAATGAAAAACTGTTTTTT
TRBJ2-2,-,TRBV10-3,TRBD2,CAISDRLAGFTGELFF,TGTGCCATCAGTGATAGGCTAGCGGGATTCACCGGGGAGCTGTTTTTT
TRBJ2-1,-,TRBV5-6,-,CASSTYYNEQFF,TGTGCCAGCAGCACCTACTACAATGAGCAGTTCTTC
TRBJ1-6,-,TRBV4-3,-,CASSQDRGGITPLHF,TGCGCCAGCAGCCAAGACAGGGGTGGGATTACACCCCTCCACTTT
TRBJ2-1,-,TRBV3-1/TRBV3-2,-,CASSQEPAGSYNEQFF,TGTGCCAGCAGCCAAGAACCAGCGGGCTCCTACAATGAGCAGTTCTTC
TRBJ1-3,once,TRBV19,-,CASSTSNSGNTIYF,TGTGCCAGTAGTACAAGTAACTCTGGAAACACCATATATTTT
TRBJ1-3,once,TRBV28,-,CASSLRYSGNTIYF,TGTGCCAGCAGTTTGAGGTACTCTGGAAACACCATATATTTT
TRBJ2-1,-,TRBV5-1,-,CASSLDGGPYNEQFF,TGCGCCAGCAGCTTGGATGGGGGGCCCTACAATGAGCAGTTCTTC
TRBJ2-5,-,TRBV18,-,CASSPIHQETQYF,TGTGCCAGCTCACCGATACACCAAGAGACCCAGTACTTC
TRBJ1-2,-,TRBV4-2,TRBD1,CASSQEGTGGNYGYTF,TGTGCCAGCAGCCAAGAGGGGACAGGGGGCAACTATGGCTACACCTTC
TRBJ2-5,-,TRBV4-1,TRBD1,CASSQVTGVETQYF,TGCGCCAGCAGCCAAGTCACAGGGGTAGAGACCCAGTACTTC
TRBJ2-3,-,TRBV9,-,CASSVGPTDTQYF,TGTGCCAGCAGCGTAGGCCCCACAGATACGCAGTATTTT
TRBJ2-3,-,TRBV7-8,-,CASSRDEAQYF,TGTGCCAGCAGCCGGGACGAAGCGCAGTATTTT
TRBJ2-7,-,TRBV5-6,TRBD1,CASSGQGLSYEQYF,TGTGCCAGCAGCGGACAGGGGTTGTCCTACGAGCAGTACTTC
TRBJ2-1,-,TRBV7-2,-,CASSDYISNEQFF,TGTGCCAGCAGCGACTATATCTCCAATGAGCAGTTCTTC
TRBJ1-1,-,TRBV12-5,-,CASVKQGNTEAFF,TGTGCTAGTGTCAAACAGGGTAACACTGAAGCTTTCTTT
TRBJ1-4,-,TRBV6-5,-,CASGTRTVNEKLFF,TGTGCCAGCGGTACCCGGACGGTGAATGAAAAACTGTTTTTT
TRBJ2-5,-,TRBV7-2,TRBD1,CASSRDRKEGTQYF,TGTGCCAGCAGTAGGGACAGGAAGGAAGGGACCCAGTACTTC
TRBJ1-1,-,TRBV5-1,TRBD1,CASSLPDRDAEAFF,TGCGCCAGCAGCCTACCCGACAGGGACGCTGAAGCTTTCTTT
TRBJ2-7,-,TRBV6-1,TRBD2,CASSEHLTGTSSYEQYF,TGTGCCAGCAGTGAGCACCTAACCGGGACTAGCTCCTACGAGCAGTACTTC
TRBJ1-5,-,TRBV29-1,-,CSVQGLSNQPQHF,TGCAGCGTACAGGGACTTAGCAATCAGCCCCAGCATTTT
TRBJ2-2,-,TRBV30,-,CAWSPQLDTGELFF,TGTGCCTGGAGTCCCCAACTAGACACCGGGGAGCTGTTTTTT
TRBJ2-3,-,TRBV5-6,TRBD2,CASSLGLAVGTDTQYF,TGTGCCAGCAGCTTGGGACTAGCAGTCGGCACAGATACGCAGTATTTT
TRBJ2-2,-,TRBV15,TRBD1,CATSRMGQGNTGELFF,TGTGCCACCAGCAGAATGGGACAGGGGAACACCGGGGAGCTGTTTTTT
TRBJ2-5,once,TRBV4-2,TRBD2,CASSQAGTSKETQYF,TGTGCCAGCAGCCAGGCCGGGACTAGCAAAGAGACCCAGTACTTC
TRBJ1-6,-,TRBV6-5,-,CASRREGDSPLHF,TGTGCCAGCAGGAGAGAGGGGGATTCACCCCTCCACTTT
TRBJ2-7,-,TRBV29-1,-,CSVEGTAYEQYF,TGCAGCGTTGAAGGGACAGCCTACGAGCAGTACTTC
TRBJ2-2,-,TRBV9,TRBD1,CASSVRRQGYGELFF,TGTGCCAGCAGCGTACGCCGACAGGGGTACGGGGAGCTGTTTTTT
TRBJ1-1,-,TRBV29-1,-,CSVGGHMNTEAFF,TGCAGCGTTGGGGGACATATGAACACTGAAGCTTTCTTT
TRBJ1-1,-,TRBV5-5,-,CASSLFGRNTEAFF,TGTGCCAGCAGCTTGTTTGGAAGAAACACTGAAGCTTTCTTT
TRBJ1-2,-,TRBV5-4,TRBD1,CASSLAGTDRGGYTF,TGTGCCAGCAGCTTGGCCGGTACGGACAGGGGAGGCTACACCTTC
TRBJ2-5,-,TRBV21-1,-,CASSRGRETQYF,TGTGCCAGCAGCAGGGGGCGGGAGACCCAGTACTTC
TRBJ2-4,-,TRBV14,-,CASSQRQGLDIQYF,TGTGCCAGCAGCCAGAGACAGGGACTTGACATTCAGTACTTC
TRBJ1-3,-,TRBV27,TRBD1,CASSRTGGNTIYF,TGTGCCAGCAGCCGGACAGGGGGAAACACCATATATTTT
TRBJ2-4,-,TRBV7-3,TRBD2,CASSFLSSGGALAKNIQYF,TGTGCCAGCAGCTTTTTATCTAGCGGGGGGGCTCTAGCCAAAAACATTCAGTACTTC
TRBJ2-7,-,TRBV2,-,CASSQGHYEQYF,TGTGCCAGCAGTCAGGGTCACTACGAGCAGTACTTC
TRBJ2-1,-,TRBV12-5,-,CASGSWEGGNEQFF,TGTGCTAGTGGTTCGTGGGAGGGGGGCAATGAGCAGTTCTTC
TRBJ1-3,-,TRBV3-1/TRBV3-2,-,CASSQDPIVSGNTIYF,TGTGCCAGCAGCCAAGACCCGATAGTCTCTGGAAACACCATATATTTT
TRBJ2-7,-,TRBV27,TRBD1,CASSFIGTGGHEQYF,TGTGCCAGCAGTTTTATAGGGACAGGGGGCCACGAGCAGTACTTC
TRBJ1-4,-,TRBV2,-,CASSEPGTTNEKLFF,TGTGCCAGCAGTGAGCCCGGGACAACTAATGAAAAACTGTTTTTT
TRBJ1-6,-,TRBV6-4,TRBD1,CASSTTGGNSPLHF,TGTGCCAGCAGTACAACAGGGGGCAATTCACCCCTCCACTTT
TRBJ2-7,once,TRBV2,-,CASSVPSEQYF,TGTGCCAGCAGTGTCCCTAGCGAGCAGTACTTC
TRBJ2-5,-,TRBV20-1,-,CSARVQTQYF,TGCAGTGCTAGGGTACAGACCCAGTACTTC
TRBJ2-7,-,TRBV6-6,-,CASRKGDSYEQYF,TGTGCCAGCAGGAAGGGGGATTCCTACGAGCAGTACTTC
TRBJ2-7,-,TRBV9,TRBD2,CASSVDPSSGRVNEQYF,TGTGCCAGCAGCGTAGACCCATCCAGCGGGAGGGTAAACGAGCAGTACTTC